Below are 22 T cell receptor beta chains sequenced from a single sample in a study of T cells in localized non-small cell lung cancer. Only in-frame clones appear in the TCRdb table, and some are missing; sequencing was by immunoSEQ multiplex PCR. The data contain 30,000 to 40,000 clones, around 82% of them singletons. This specimen consisted of peripheral blood, obtained before any cancer treatment. These TCRs come from a male donor older than 55 with stage II squamous cell lung carcinoma.

In the case of this clone: Other nucleotide sequences from this sample produce the same CDR3. The chain uses TRBV6-1 and TRBJ1-2; possibly TRBD1 for D (5 bases). The germline gives CDR1 MNHNS, CDR2 SASEGT. The V gene lost 5 bases and the J gene lost 2 bases, with 12 bases spanning the gap. The CDR3 is 14 residues long. CDR3 in DNA: TGTGCCAGCAGTCAGGGTAGCACAAACTATGGCTACACCTTC. It specifies CASSQGSTNYGYTF.

The rearrangement links TRBV7-9 to TRBJ1-5, with D unresolved. CDR3 size: 15 residues. Germline lookup yields CDR1 SEHNR and CDR2 FQNEAQ (reference sequence). Trimming removed 0 bases from V and 0 bases from J, with 6 bases in between. The DNA for the CDR3 is TGTGCCAGCAGCTTAGCGGGGTATAGCAATCAGCCCCAGCATTTT. Its translation: CASSLAGYSNQPQHF.

The rearrangement joins TRBV7-9 to TRBJ2-2; 7 bases are a match to TRBD1. Trimming cost V 2 bases and J 4 bases; bases outside gene matches: 7. Germline loops: CDR1 SEHNR, CDR2 FQNEAQ (reference sequence). The length of the CDR3 is 16 residues. Here the CDR3 DNA reads TGTGCCAGCAGCTTACGGGACAGTCGGGGCACCGGGGAGCTGTTTTTT. It is translated as CASSLRDSRGTGELFF.

The chain couples TRBV6-1 to TRBJ1-2; 8 bases align to TRBD1. J lost 14 bases, V lost 2 bases, and 1 base had no gene match. Per germline, CDR1 MNHNS and CDR2 SASEGT. This CDR3 spans 10 amino acids. CDR3 in DNA: TGTGCCAGCAGTGAAACAGGGGGTACCTTC. Protein product: CASSETGGTF.

This rearrangement joins TRBV7-8 to TRBJ2-1; D may be TRBD2 (5 bases). Germline V gene lookup returns CDR1 SGHVS and CDR2 FQNEAQ. This CDR3 is 14 amino acids long. Trimming took 3 bases from V and 2 from J, leaving 8 bases between them. The CDR3 here is CASSLSGAYNEQFF. The CDR3 DNA is TGTGCCAGCAGCTTGTCCGGGGCCTACAATGAGCAGTTCTTC.

The rearrangement uses TRBV5-5 and TRBJ2-3; the D gene is possibly TRBD2 (6 bases). Germline V CDR1 and CDR2: SGHKS, YYEKEE (reference sequence). V lost 1 base and J lost 1, with 13 bases in between. The CDR3 contains 16 residues. The CDR3 loop is CASSLLGSGRTDTQYF. The CDR3 nucleotides read TGTGCCAGCAGCTTGCTGGGGAGCGGGCGCACAGATACGCAGTATTTT. The full variable domain, with the rest looked up from reference TRBV5-5 and TRBJ2-3, is DAGVTQSPTHLIKTRGQQVTLRCSPISGHKSVSWYQQVLGQGPQFIFQYYEKEERGRGNFPDRFSARQFPNYSSELNVNALLLGDSALYLCASSLLGSGRTDTQYFGPGTRLTVL.

This clone was detected only once. This chain connects TRBV27 to TRBJ2-7; the match to TRBD1 covers 7 bases. The CDR3 is 14 amino acids. CDR1 and CDR2 from the germline V gene are MNHEY and SMNVEV (reference sequence). The ends lost 5 bases at V and 0 bases at J; junction bases unmatched: 4. The CDR3 loop is CASSRQGLSYEQYF. For the CDR3, the DNA is TGTGCCAGCAGTCGACAGGGCCTCTCCTACGAGCAGTACTTC.

This clone was observed a handful of times. V usage is TRBV29-1 and J usage is TRBJ1-1; D unresolved. Germline CDR1 is SQVTM and CDR2 is ANQGSEA. The V gene lost 4 bases and the J gene lost 4 bases, with 13 bases spanning the gap. The CDR3 is 13 residues long. CDR3 DNA sequence: TGCAGCGTTGGAGGGAACTGGCTCACTGAAGCTTTCTTT. It encodes CSVGGNWLTEAFF.

CDR3 region: CASTLGTVGTGELFF. The CDR3 bases are TGTGCCAGCACTCTCGGGACAGTAGGGACCGGGGAGCTGTTTTTT. The chain is built from TRBV7-2 and TRBJ2-2; TRBD1 agrees at 7 bases. CDR3 length equals 15 residues. Unmatched junction bases numbered 10, after V lost 7 bases and J lost 5 bases. The germline V gene has CDR1 SGHTA and CDR2 FQGNSA.

This clone appeared a single time. Other nucleotide sequences from this sample produce the same CDR3. The genes are TRBV5-2 and TRBJ1-6. TRBV5-2 is termed a pseudogene. The CDR3 covers 14 residues. The chain's CDR3 is CASSQETGIYTPHF. CDR3 nucleotides: TGCGCCAGCAGCCAAGAGACGGGAATATACACCCCCCACTTT.

The J gene is TRBJ1-1, the V gene TRBV12-5; D is undetermined. Trimming cost V 2 bases and J 6 bases, with 4 bases left between them. CDR3 length: 11 amino acids. The germline V gene encodes CDR1 LGHNT and CDR2 FRNRAP. CDR3 loop: CASGLSAEAFF. In DNA form, the CDR3 reads TGTGCTAGTGGTTTGTCCGCTGAAGCTTTCTTT.

The chain uses TRBV30 and TRBJ1-5; perhaps TRBD1 as D (6 bases). CDR3 length: 14 amino acids. Germline assignment: CDR1 GTSNPN and CDR2 SVGIG (reference sequence). Trimming took 5 bases from V and 2 from J, leaving 13 bases between them. The CDR3 loop is CAWGDTTRNQPQHF. The CDR3 nucleotides read TGTGCCTGGGGGGACACGACCCGCAATCAGCCCCAGCATTTT.

This chain joins TRBV2 and TRBJ2-3, with D maybe TRBD2 (7 bases). Per germline, CDR1 SNHLY and CDR2 FYNNEI. The ends were cut back, 3 bases at V and 2 bases at J, with 15 bases in the middle. This CDR3 spans 16 amino acids. CDR3 loop: CASSDGRGAFTDTQYF. The CDR3 coding sequence is TGTGCCAGCAGTGATGGACGGGGGGCATTCACAGATACGCAGTATTTT.

The chain has TRBV6-1 and TRBJ1-3; the match to TRBD1 covers 8 bases. Germline trimming cut 6 bases from V and 3 bases from J; bases unmatched to any gene: 1. This CDR3 is 13 amino acids long. Germline lookup yields CDR1 MNHNS and CDR2 SASEGT. In nucleotides, the CDR3 is TGTGCCAGCAGACAGGGGGGTGGAAACACCATATATTTT. Encoded protein: CASRQGGGNTIYF.

This clone came up once. The V call is TRBV5-4, the J call TRBJ2-7, with 7 nucleotides matching TRBD2. The V gene end was trimmed by 0 bases and the J gene end by 3 bases; junction bases not matched to a gene: 9. CDR3 length: 16 amino acids. Germline V lookup: CDR1 SGHNT, CDR2 YYREEE (reference sequence). The CDR3 protein is CASSLVGGLGRYEQYF. The CDR3 DNA is TGTGCCAGCAGCTTGGTGGGGGGGTTGGGTCGCTACGAGCAGTACTTC.

The chain joins TRBV2 to TRBJ2-1, with no clear D. Germline-derived CDR1 and CDR2 are SNHLY and FYNNEI. The CDR3 length is 14 residues. Trimming stripped 4 bases from V and 6 bases from J, with 13 bases between. CDR3 nucleotide sequence: TGTGCCAGCAGTGTCAGGCAATCCCTCAATGAGCAGTTCTTC. This sequence encodes CASSVRQSLNEQFF.

V gene TRBV29-1 combines with J gene TRBJ1-2, with D unclear. Germline CDR1 SQVTM, CDR2 ANQGSEA. The V gene lost 5 bases and the J gene lost 2 bases, with 15 bases spanning the gap. The CDR3 consists of 14 residues. CDR3 sequence (DNA): TGCAGCGTTTCGTCGGAGACCTCAAACTATGGCTACACCTTC. Translated, it gives CSVSSETSNYGYTF.

This clone was counted between two and nine times. The chain combines TRBV25-1 with TRBJ1-4; no clear D. In germline, CDR1 is MGHDK, CDR2 SYGVNS. CDR3 length: 15 amino acids. V was cut by 3 bases and J by 6 bases, with 14 bases left in between. The CDR3 DNA sequence: TGTGCCAGCAGTGATATACAGATGGGCTATGAAAAACTGTTTTTT. This gives the protein CASSDIQMGYEKLFF.

The J gene is TRBJ1-6, the V gene TRBV30; D call uncertain. The CDR3 loop spans 16 amino acids. The germline V and J ends were trimmed by 5 bases and 0 bases, with 14 bases remaining between them. In germline, CDR1 is GTSNPN, CDR2 SVGIG (reference sequence). CDR3 in amino acids: CAWASLRSSYNSPLHF. As DNA, the CDR3 is TGTGCCTGGGCCAGCTTACGGAGCTCCTATAATTCACCCCTCCACTTT. The variable domain in full, with the rest retrieved from reference TRBV30 and TRBJ1-6, is SQTIHQWPATLVQPVGSPLSLECTVEGTSNPNLYWYRQAAGRGLQLLFYSVGIGQISSEVPQNLSASRPQDRQFILSSKKLLLSDSGFYLCAWASLRSSYNSPLHFGNGTRLTVT.

The chain recombines TRBV11-1 with TRBJ1-1, with D hard to call. The V end was cut by 5 bases, the J end by 8 bases, with 9 bases between. The germline V gene encodes CDR1 SGHAT and CDR2 FQDESV (reference sequence). This CDR3 is 11 amino acids long. CDR3 loop: CASSSIREAFF. The CDR3 DNA follows: TGTGCCAGCAGCAGCATTCGGGAAGCTTTCTTT.

This clone has a handful of counts. The chain uses TRBV5-1 and TRBJ2-3; 10 bases fit TRBD1. Losses at the gene ends were 0 bases for V and 4 bases for J; bases not matched to a gene: 5. The CDR3 length is 16 residues. CDR1 SGHRS and CDR2 YFSETQ come from the germline V gene. CDR3 DNA sequence: TGCGCCAGCAGCTTGGGGGGACAGGGGCCCGCAGATACGCAGTATTTT. It is translated as CASSLGGQGPADTQYF. Supplemented by reference TRBV5-1 and TRBJ2-3, the full variable domain reads KAGVTQTPRYLIKTRGQQVTLSCSPISGHRSVSWYQQTPGQGLQFLFEYFSETQRNKGNFPGRFSGRQFSNSRSEMNVSTLELGDSALYLCASSLGGQGPADTQYFGPGTRLTVL.

This clone was observed a single time. This chain connects TRBV7-6 to TRBJ1-4, with TRBD1 matching 9 bases. Germline V gene lookup returns CDR1 SGHVS and CDR2 FNYEAQ. The CDR3 has 14 residues. V was pared by 5 bases and J by 5 bases, with 3 bases of the junction left unmatched. CDR3 region: CASSLGTGNEKLFF. CDR3 nucleotide sequence: TGTGCCAGCAGCCTTGGGACAGGGAATGAAAAACTGTTTTTT. The full variable domain, completed using reference TRBV7-6 and TRBJ1-4, is GAGVSQSPRYKVTKRGQDVALRCDPISGHVSLYWYRQALGQGPEFLTYFNYEAQQDKSGLPNDRFSAERPEGSISTLTIQRTEQRDSAMYRCASSLGTGNEKLFFGSGTQLSVL.